Shown below are 5 T cell receptor beta chains from a single sample sequenced in a study of T cell changes during pregnancy in multiple sclerosis. Profiling relied on immunoSEQ multiplex PCR, and the TCRdb table lists in-frame clones only, not all of them. The sample has around 78,000 clones; 90% to 95% are singletons. This specimen was peripheral blood, taken in the third trimester of pregnancy. These TCRs come from a female donor in good health, enrolled as a control in a pregnancy study.

The chain recombines TRBV7-9 with TRBJ1-5; TRBD1 agrees at 8 bases. This CDR3 has 16 amino acids. The trim removed 1 base at V and 7 bases at J, leaving 9 bases unmatched. Looked up from germline, CDR1 is SEHNR and CDR2 is FQNEAQ (reference sequence). CDR3 residues: CASSLEGQGGGQPQHF. The CDR3 bases are TGTGCCAGCAGCTTAGAAGGACAGGGTGGTGGGCAGCCCCAGCATTTT.

The table lists this clone with a count of one. The genes are TRBV12-5 and TRBJ1-4, with D possibly TRBD1 on 6 matching bases. Germline values: CDR1 LGHNT, CDR2 FRNRAP. The CDR3 has 17 amino acids. V lost 2 bases, J lost 0 bases, and 13 bases lay in between. CDR3 in DNA: TGTGCTAGTGGTTTGCTGGGGACATCCGCAACTAATGAAAAACTGTTTTTT. Protein sequence: CASGLLGTSATNEKLFF.

The chain links TRBV5-1 to TRBJ2-3; TRBD1 is a possible D gene (6 bases). Germline CDR1 and CDR2: SGHRS and YFSETQ. CDR3 length: 18 residues. V was shortened by 5 bases and J by 4 bases, with 26 bases between the two germline ends. The CDR3 DNA reads TGCGCCAGCAGGAACCCGCGGACCGGGACACAGAAACCAGATACGCAGTATTTT. It translates to CASRNPRTGTQKPDTQYF.

The chain is built from TRBV19 and TRBJ2-3; 7 positions agree with TRBD2. Per the germline V gene, CDR1 is LNHDA and CDR2 is SQIVND (reference sequence). Trimming at V came to 0 bases and at J to 1 base, leaving 4 bases not matched to a gene. This CDR3 contains 16 residues. The CDR3 loop is CASSIEGLAGTDTQYF. The DNA of the CDR3 is TGTGCCAGTAGTATAGAGGGGCTAGCGGGCACAGATACGCAGTATTTT. Drawing the rest from reference TRBV19 and TRBJ2-3, the complete variable domain is DGGITQSPKYLFRKEGQNVTLSCEQNLNHDAMYWYRQDPGQGLRLIYYSQIVNDFQKGDIAEGYSVSREKKESFPLTVTSAQKNPTAFYLCASSIEGLAGTDTQYFGPGTRLTVL.

The rearrangement joins TRBV18 to TRBJ1-1; 8 bases match TRBD1. The ends lost 3 bases at V and 1 base at J; junction bases unmatched: 7. The CDR3 has 16 residues. Germline V gene data show CDR1 as KGHSH and CDR2 as LQKENI. The CDR3 DNA reads as TGTGCCAGCTCACCGGGACAGGTCAAGGGGAACACTGAAGCTTTCTTT. It translates to CASSPGQVKGNTEAFF.